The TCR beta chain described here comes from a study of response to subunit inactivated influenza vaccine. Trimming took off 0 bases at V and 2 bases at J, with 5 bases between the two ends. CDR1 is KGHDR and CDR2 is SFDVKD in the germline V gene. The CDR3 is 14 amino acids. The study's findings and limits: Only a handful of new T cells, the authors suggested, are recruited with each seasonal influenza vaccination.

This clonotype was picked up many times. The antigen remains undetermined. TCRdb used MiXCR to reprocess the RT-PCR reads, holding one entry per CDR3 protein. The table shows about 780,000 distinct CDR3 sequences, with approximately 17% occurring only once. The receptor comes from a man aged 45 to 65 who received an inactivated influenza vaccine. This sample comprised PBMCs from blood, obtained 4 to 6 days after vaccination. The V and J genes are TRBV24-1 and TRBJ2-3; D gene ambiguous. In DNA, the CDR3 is TGTGCCACCAGTGATTTGCAACTCACAGATACGCAGTATTTT. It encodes CATSDLQLTDTQYF.